Listed below are T cell receptor beta chains from one sample, sequenced in a study of T cell responses to AZD1222 COVID-19 vaccine. Method: immunoSEQ multiplex PCR; TCRdb's copy keeps in-frame clones and lacks some. The data show 150,000 to 180,000 clones, with roughly 90% seen just once and more than 1.3% held by the top ten. The sample in question was peripheral blood, obtained 28 days after the second AZD1222 dose. These receptors all come from an adult who received the AZD1222 COVID-19 vaccine. The conserved cysteine and the conserved F or W are not part of the CDR3 here. A D gene is named only where the DNA matches it firmly.

V	D	J	CDR3
TRBV6-5	TRBD2	TRBJ2-5	ASSYRTSRETQY
TRBV18	-	TRBJ2-7	ASSPSLSYEQY
TRBV6-6	-	TRBJ2-4	ASSTTGSAKNIQY
TRBV30	-	TRBJ1-1	ALRGNTEAF
TRBV6-1	TRBD1	TRBJ1-5	ASSEAQQGGNTNQPQH
TRBV5-1	TRBD2	TRBJ2-3	ASSLSGGRGTQY
TRBV9	TRBD2	TRBJ2-1	ASSAGLNSYNEQF
TRBV7-9	-	TRBJ2-7	ASSPELPPKNEQY
TRBV27	-	TRBJ2-3	ASLFADTQY
TRBV15	-	TRBJ1-1	ATSRDRGLNTEAF
TRBV28	-	TRBJ2-2	ASKFSRSNTGELF
TRBV7-6	TRBD2	TRBJ2-1	ASSAGTSGPTQF
TRBV12-3/TRBV12-4	-	TRBJ1-2	ASSAGLGYGYT
TRBV6-4	TRBD2	TRBJ2-2	ASSTSGGNTGELF
TRBV6-5	-	TRBJ2-7	ASSYSNRAYEQY
TRBV7-9	-	TRBJ1-2	ASSRRGGAESYGYT
TRBV11-1	TRBD2	TRBJ2-1	ASSHLAGGYNEQF
TRBV11-2	-	TRBJ1-3	ASSLVRGSGNTIY
TRBV7-2	TRBD2	TRBJ2-3	ASSLRTSGGITDTQY
TRBV9	TRBD1	TRBJ2-5	ASSASQGAETQY
TRBV30	-	TRBJ1-2	AWNPRGKTILGDGYT
TRBV27	-	TRBJ1-2	ASSPPTGLYGYT
TRBV2	-	TRBJ2-7	ASSEGGTRYSYEQY
TRBV19	-	TRBJ2-6	ASSPKGVGANVLT
TRBV6-1	-	TRBJ2-1	ASSEAVKWEQF
TRBV7-9	-	TRBJ1-5	AVEEGNNQPQH
TRBV2	-	TRBJ2-5	ASSASGVSGETQY
TRBV6-5	-	TRBJ2-5	ASSHPPETQY
TRBV4-2	-	TRBJ2-2	ASSQDGPAPTGELF
TRBV19	-	TRBJ1-1	ASSIRGKTTEAF
TRBV29-1	-	TRBJ2-7	SVESRVGDEQY
TRBV12-3/TRBV12-4	-	TRBJ2-1	ASSLRYNEQF
TRBV5-1	TRBD1	TRBJ1-2	ASSYTKGQGNGYT
TRBV27	TRBD1	TRBJ2-2	ASSLQGAGELF
TRBV19	-	TRBJ1-1	ASRHRDNALGTEAF
TRBV7-3	-	TRBJ1-1	ASSPGLSNTEAF
TRBV4-1	-	TRBJ1-3	ASSQPRAHPTIY
TRBV7-2	-	TRBJ2-1	ASSLEGVEQF
TRBV30	-	TRBJ2-3	AWGLSPDTQY
TRBV18	-	TRBJ2-1	ASSPPSGINNEQF
TRBV6-5	-	TRBJ2-7	ASSYSTGTYEQY
TRBV14	-	TRBJ2-7	ASSPDPYEQY
TRBV27	TRBD1	TRBJ1-4	ASSLQGGNEKLF
TRBV7-2	TRBD1	TRBJ1-3	ASSLVGGQGAYSGNTIY
TRBV28	-	TRBJ1-2	ASSLPGTFLLNYGYT
TRBV6-1	TRBD1	TRBJ1-5	ASSGGGPDRAYSNQPQH